These T cell receptor beta chains were read from a single sample in a study of post-analysis software for immune sequencing data. TCRdb called the PCR reads again in MiXCR, with one record for every CDR3 protein. The table lists about 180,000 distinct CDR3 sequences, approximately 30% of them singletons. The sequencing sample was made of blood. These receptors all stem from a girl aged 10 to 17 with multiple sclerosis. Each CDR3 is given with its conserved first and last residue. Rows give clone size only sometimes, using once, few, many, or a class for an expanded clone.

>TRBV4-1|many
CASSQDRSGSYNEQFF
>TRBV7-8|once
CASVSLTGGAGGYNEQFF
>TRBV3-1|-
CASRSQGRNSPLHF
>TRBV30|few
CAWSVKRTDTQYF
>TRBV29-1|-
CSVEDENTGELFF
>TRBV28|-
CASSVNTGLAGSWIRYF
>TRBV3-1|many
CASSQGGKYTQYF
>TRBV7-9|-
CASSAFRDRDGYTF
>TRBV5-1|few
CASSSFGGVDEQYF
>TRBV5-1|-
CASSYNPGVYNEQFF
>TRBV27|many
CASSFTGGDTQYF
>TRBV13|many
CASSLGQGVYNEQFF
>TRBV18|once
CASSTGGGAITEAFF
>TRBV29-1|few
CSVARTENTEAFF
>TRBV7-9|many
CASTFGGDHEQYF
>TRBV7-8|many
CASSLGLGQVSTEAFF
>TRBV7-9|few
CASSLVGNSPLHF
>TRBV11-2|-
CASSTLRGGGPKNIQYF
>TRBV15|many
CATSKIAGGYNEQFF
>TRBV5-1|many
CASSLAATGEQYF
>TRBV5-1|many
CASSWVAGAGANVLTF
>TRBV7-2|once
CASSLHGQGNIQYF
>TRBV12-3/TRBV12-4|few
CASSFALNTEAFF
>TRBV7-9|-
CAGSLSGRSSYEQYF
>TRBV11-2|many
CASSLVPDRANYGYTF
>TRBV12-3/TRBV12-4|-
CAGCQTASNQPQHF
>TRBV10-3|many
CATLGVAGDGSYEQYF
>TRBV7-9|-
CASSSYGGTEAFF
>TRBV10-3|-
CAISARGPPTGELFF
>TRBV4-1|many
CASSPSKAGVPYEQYF
>TRBV4-1|many
CASSQEGLTSYNEQFF
>TRBV20-1|few
CSARNINEETQYF
>TRBV28|-
CASSSEGADYGYTF
>TRBV7-3|-
CASSLRLRGEQFF
>TRBV7-2|few
CASSLREPSYEQYF
>TRBV28|many
CASSWDTPGGNEQFF
>TRBV12-3/TRBV12-4|few
CVSSLADRAYGYTF
>TRBV4-1|-
CAGSQSGLGGLETDTQYF
>TRBV11-2|few
CASSPRQVLGQETQYF
>TRBV25-1|-
CASTYSQVGRNYGHTF
>TRBV27|-
CASSCGVSTEAFF
>TRBV29-1|many
CSADRGPDEQYF
>TRBV9|many
CASSGQEILYGYTF
>TRBV5-1|many
CASSFGGTGEGNSPLHF
>TRBV4-2|many
CASSQDRLAGENEQFF
>TRBV6-2/TRBV6-3|few
CASSHISLGAGNEQFF
>TRBV20-1|many
CSADAGTANTDTQYF
>TRBV7-6|few
CASSLGGIVSYNEQFF
>TRBV20-1|few
CSARHRAGTASNEQFF
>TRBV4-1|many
CASRLTSGGYNEQFF
>TRBV30|-
CAWSQNNEQFF